A selection of T cell receptor beta chains follows, all from one sample in a study of T cell responses to AZD1222 COVID-19 vaccine. Produced via immunoSEQ multiplex PCR; TCRdb's table is partial and in-frame only. The table has 95,000 to 100,000 clones, around 85% seen once. The sample was peripheral blood, taken 28 days after the second AZD1222 dose. The receptors stem from an adult who received the AZD1222 COVID-19 vaccine. CDR3s include the opening cysteine and the closing phenylalanine or tryptophan. Fields, in order: CDR3 protein, clone size, CDR3 length, V gene, J gene. Clone sizes are given selectively: once, few, many, or a class where the clone is expanded.

CASSVSGRGTGELFF	-	15	TRBV2	TRBJ2-2
CAWSGGENTIYF	-	12	TRBV30	TRBJ1-3
CASSYSGAGALGGYTF	few	16	TRBV6-5	TRBJ1-2
CASSATGGTGTNYGYTF	-	17	TRBV9	TRBJ1-2
CASSNWDNNYGYTF	few	14	TRBV9	TRBJ1-2
CASSQDIGPEAYEQYF	few	16	TRBV4-2	TRBJ2-7
CASSEVRDQPQHF	-	13	TRBV6-1	TRBJ1-5
CASSILPGYEQYF	once	13	TRBV19	TRBJ2-7
CAWTGRNQETQYF	-	13	TRBV30	TRBJ2-5
CASSFGPAPDNSPLHF	-	16	TRBV13	TRBJ1-6
CASSQGPETRYF	-	12	TRBV3-1/TRBV3-2	TRBJ2-7
CASSEGTGVFYGYTF	-	15	TRBV7-9	TRBJ1-2
CASSPGTSYRGNEQFF	-	16	TRBV5-4	TRBJ2-1
CASSMTGLDQPQHF	-	14	TRBV5-1	TRBJ1-5
CASSSPGISEAFF	-	13	TRBV7-9	TRBJ1-1
CASSEAEPGELFF	once	13	TRBV6-1	TRBJ2-2
CASSLMNTEAFF	-	12	TRBV12-3/TRBV12-4	TRBJ1-1
CASSFPGAEQYF	-	12	TRBV7-3	TRBJ2-7
CATREDVAIYGYTF	few	14	TRBV10-3	TRBJ1-2
CAIEKPRVRADEAFF	-	15	TRBV24-1	TRBJ1-1
CASSTLAYSTDTQYF	-	15	TRBV6-5	TRBJ2-3
CASSFRTSGGTDTQYF	-	16	TRBV5-1	TRBJ2-3
CASSLDPGTGERGYTF	-	16	TRBV5-1	TRBJ1-2
CASSHRVMNTEAFF	-	14	TRBV6-5	TRBJ1-1
CASSPPTGTEYNYGYTF	-	17	TRBV7-9	TRBJ1-2
CASSFRGQETQYF	-	13	TRBV7-2	TRBJ2-5
CASSLAARYETQYF	once	14	TRBV7-9	TRBJ2-5
CAWSVGFASAEAFF	-	14	TRBV30	TRBJ1-1
CSATDSLEQYF	few	11	TRBV20-1	TRBJ2-7
CASQLAGSYEQYF	-	13	TRBV3-1/TRBV3-2	TRBJ2-7
CASSSGGLTGELFF	once	14	TRBV10-1	TRBJ2-2
CASSPGLAERGNEQFF	once	16	TRBV6-2/TRBV6-3	TRBJ2-1
CASSLVTGSGNTIYF	once	15	TRBV5-1	TRBJ1-3
CASSITGGGRNQPQHF	-	16	TRBV19	TRBJ1-5
CAWRFRSGRSWDEQFF	-	16	TRBV30	TRBJ2-1
CASSFSGNTIYF	-	12	TRBV6-2/TRBV6-3	TRBJ1-3
CASSLAREETQYF	-	13	TRBV5-5	TRBJ2-5